This T cell receptor (beta chain) was recovered during a study of T-cell memory formation after mild COVID-19. Per germline, CDR1 DFQATT and CDR2 SNEGSKA (reference sequence). The CDR3 spans 15 residues. V was trimmed by 1 base and J by 10 bases, leaving 17 bases between them. TCRdb re-called the 5' RACE reads through MiXCR, storing one row per CDR3 protein. The repertoire holds around 300,000 distinct CDR3 sequences, roughly 21% seen once, with under 25% in the top ten. The table lists this clonotype with a few counts. The V call is TRBV20-1, the J call TRBJ1-6; no clear D gene. This TCR came from a man in his late teens or twenties who had mild COVID-19 (a few samples of this study predate the infection). Cell type and time point are not known. Sequenced sample: PBMCs or a T cell subset sorted from them (not recorded which). The CDR3 DNA reads as TGCAGTGCTAGAGGTAGCCCCGTTGCGGGGTCACCCCTCCACTTT. It codes for CSARGSPVAGSPLHF.